The rows below give T cell receptor beta chains drawn from one sample of a study of regulatory T cells in long-lasting Graves disease. Via MiXCR, TCRdb re-called the multiplex PCR reads, giving one row per CDR3 protein. The top ten clones hold 42% of a sample with roughly 700,000 distinct CDR3 sequences, approximately 31% of them seen once. The source material was peripheral blood mononuclear cells (PBMCs), sampled when the disease was refractory, from a patient treated with antithyroid drugs. These receptors all stem from a female donor with Graves disease. The CDR3 runs from the conserved cysteine through the conserved F or W. Each record gives: CDR3 protein, CDR3 DNA, V gene, J gene, clone size, D gene. A D gene is named only where the DNA matches it firmly. The size entry is marked missing in some rows and otherwise reads once, few, many or a size class.

CDR3 protein: CAWGRASEKLFF
CDR3 DNA: TGTGCCTGGGGCCGGGCCTCAGAAAAACTGTTTTTT
V gene: TRBV30
J gene: TRBJ1-4
clone size: NA
D gene: NA

CDR3 protein: CASSWRQTEAFF
CDR3 DNA: TGTGCCAGCAGCTGGCGGCAGACTGAAGCTTTCTTT
V gene: TRBV11-2
J gene: TRBJ1-1
clone size: few
D gene: NA

CDR3 protein: CASSHWDRGYEQYF
CDR3 DNA: TGTGCCAGCAGCCATTGGGACCGAGGCTACGAGCAGTACTTC
V gene: TRBV14
J gene: TRBJ2-7
clone size: NA
D gene: NA

CDR3 protein: CAWSRVWVDYGYTF
CDR3 DNA: TGTGCCTGGAGTCGGGTTTGGGTGGACTATGGCTACACCTTC
V gene: TRBV30
J gene: TRBJ1-2
clone size: many
D gene: NA

CDR3 protein: CSARWGQNTEAFF
CDR3 DNA: TGCAGCGCCCGTTGGGGGCAGAACACTGAAGCTTTCTTT
V gene: TRBV29-1
J gene: TRBJ1-1
clone size: NA
D gene: NA

CDR3 protein: CASSLGTSSSYEQYF
CDR3 DNA: TGTGCCAGCAGCTTGGGGACTAGCAGCTCCTACGAGCAGTACTTC
V gene: TRBV13
J gene: TRBJ2-7
clone size: few
D gene: TRBD2

CDR3 protein: CASRKREETYEQYF
CDR3 DNA: TGTGCCAGCAGAAAGCGGGAGGAGACCTACGAGCAGTACTTC
V gene: TRBV6-1
J gene: TRBJ2-7
clone size: NA
D gene: TRBD2

CDR3 protein: CSARAANQPQHF
CDR3 DNA: TGCAGTGCTCGGGCTGCGAATCAGCCCCAGCATTTT
V gene: TRBV20-1
J gene: TRBJ1-5
clone size: NA
D gene: NA

CDR3 protein: CASSILPGLHQETQYF
CDR3 DNA: TGTGCCAGCAGTATTCTACCGGGACTACACCAAGAGACCCAGTACTTC
V gene: TRBV6-1
J gene: TRBJ2-5
clone size: few
D gene: TRBD2

CDR3 protein: CASSPRGRGLYEQYF
CDR3 DNA: TGTGCCAGCAGTCCCAGGGGCAGGGGGCTTTACGAGCAGTACTTC
V gene: TRBV12-3/TRBV12-4
J gene: TRBJ2-7
clone size: few
D gene: TRBD1

CDR3 protein: CASSLASGQGPGYTF
CDR3 DNA: TGTGCCAGCAGCTTGGCCTCGGGACAGGGACCTGGCTACACCTTC
V gene: TRBV5-6
J gene: TRBJ1-2
clone size: few
D gene: TRBD1

CDR3 protein: CASSFAGQLSNQPQHF
CDR3 DNA: TGTGCCAGCAGTTTCGCCGGACAGCTTAGCAATCAGCCCCAGCATTTT
V gene: TRBV12-3/TRBV12-4
J gene: TRBJ1-5
clone size: NA
D gene: NA

CDR3 protein: CASSLGGRFYGYTF
CDR3 DNA: TGCGCCAGCAGCTTGGGGGGCAGGTTCTATGGCTACACCTTC
V gene: TRBV5-1
J gene: TRBJ1-2
clone size: NA
D gene: NA

CDR3 protein: CASKGGLDVTGELFF
CDR3 DNA: TGTGCCAGCAAAGGGGGACTAGACGTGACCGGGGAGCTGTTTTTT
V gene: TRBV6-1
J gene: TRBJ2-2
clone size: NA
D gene: TRBD2

CDR3 protein: CASSRRTSADEQFF
CDR3 DNA: TGTGCCAGCAGCCGGCGGACTAGCGCTGATGAGCAGTTCTTC
V gene: TRBV9
J gene: TRBJ2-1
clone size: NA
D gene: TRBD2

CDR3 protein: CASSPRDGYTF
CDR3 DNA: TGTGCCAGCAGCCCTAGGGATGGCTACACCTTC
V gene: TRBV18
J gene: TRBJ1-2
clone size: many
D gene: NA

CDR3 protein: CSVERMLHPEAFF
CDR3 DNA: TGCAGCGTTGAGAGGATGCTGCACCCTGAAGCTTTCTTT
V gene: TRBV29-1
J gene: TRBJ1-1
clone size: few
D gene: NA

CDR3 protein: CASSEQGSNYGYTF
CDR3 DNA: TGTGCCAGCAGTGAACAGGGATCTAACTATGGCTACACCTTC
V gene: TRBV12-3/TRBV12-4
J gene: TRBJ1-2
clone size: many
D gene: NA

CDR3 protein: CASSWGDRVENTEAFF
CDR3 DNA: TGCGCCAGCAGCTGGGGGGACAGGGTGGAGAACACTGAAGCTTTCTTT
V gene: TRBV5-1
J gene: TRBJ1-1
clone size: few
D gene: TRBD1

CDR3 protein: CASSMELNEKLFF
CDR3 DNA: TGTGCCAGTAGTATGGAGCTCAATGAAAAACTGTTTTTT
V gene: TRBV19
J gene: TRBJ1-4
clone size: NA
D gene: NA

CDR3 protein: CAWSRTLGTEAFF
CDR3 DNA: TGTGCCTGGAGTCGGACTCTGGGGACTGAAGCTTTCTTT
V gene: TRBV30
J gene: TRBJ1-1
clone size: many
D gene: NA

CDR3 protein: CASRRRSGSETQYF
CDR3 DNA: TGTGCCAGCAGACGGCGTAGCGGGAGTGAGACCCAGTACTTC
V gene: TRBV2
J gene: TRBJ2-5
clone size: many
D gene: TRBD2